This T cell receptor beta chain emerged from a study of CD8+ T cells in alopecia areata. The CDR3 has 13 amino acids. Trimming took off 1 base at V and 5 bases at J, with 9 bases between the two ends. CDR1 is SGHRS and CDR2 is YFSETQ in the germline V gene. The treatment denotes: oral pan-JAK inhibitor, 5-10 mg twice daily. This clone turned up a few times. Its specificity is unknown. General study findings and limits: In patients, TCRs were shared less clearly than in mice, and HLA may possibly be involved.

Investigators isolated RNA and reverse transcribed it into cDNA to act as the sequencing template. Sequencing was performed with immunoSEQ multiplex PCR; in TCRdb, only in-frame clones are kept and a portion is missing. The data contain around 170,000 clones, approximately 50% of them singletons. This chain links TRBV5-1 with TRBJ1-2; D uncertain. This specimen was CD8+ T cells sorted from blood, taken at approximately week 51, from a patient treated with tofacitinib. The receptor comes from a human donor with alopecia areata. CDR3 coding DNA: TGCGCCAGCAGCTTGCTACGGTCATATGGCTACACCTTC. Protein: CASSLLRSYGYTF.